The 5 T cell receptor beta chains given below trace back to one sample, sequenced in a study of cytomegalovirus exposure and HLA in healthy donors (dated by TCRdb to about 2017). The library came from the immunoSEQ multiplex PCR assay. The multiplex PCR relied on a mix of 60 forward primers for TCR Vbeta segments and 13 reverse primers for TCR Jbeta segments. The source is immuneACCESS, and TCRdb retained only in-frame sequences with V and J called. Part of the clones is not carried over; for the studies checked, unresolved V genes explain less than half of this, and the remainder is unexplained. This sample has roughly 69,000 clones in its table, and approximately 70% of those were observed once. The ten most abundant clones make up 14% of the sample. Sequenced input: PBMCs. The receptors here all came from a male donor in good health and CMV-seropositive.

Turning to this clone: Other DNA sequences in this sample translate to the same CDR3. This sequence joins TRBV2 and TRBJ2-7; perhaps TRBD2 as D (6 bases). Germline-derived CDR1 and CDR2 are SNHLY and FYNNEI. There are 15 residues in the CDR3. V shed 4 bases and J shed 2 bases, with 15 bases lying between them. CDR3 coding DNA: TGTGCCAGCAGTGCGGGGCTCGGGAGCGCCTACGAGCAGTACTTC. This translates into CASSAGLGSAYEQYF.

This clone was seen more than once but under ten times. The rearrangement joins TRBV7-9 to TRBJ2-2; 9 bases fit TRBD1. In germline, CDR1 is SEHNR, CDR2 FQNEAQ (reference sequence). The ends lost 5 bases at V and 3 bases at J; junction bases unmatched: 4. This CDR3 region has 15 residues. CDR3 nucleotides: TGTGCCAGCAGCCCACGACAGGGGGACACCGGGGAGCTGTTTTTT. Amino acid sequence: CASSPRQGDTGELFF.

The chain has TRBV29-1 and TRBJ1-3; D might be TRBD1 (5 bases). The CDR3 runs 13 residues. From germline, CDR1 is SQVTM and CDR2 ANQGSEA. Trimming stripped 5 bases from V and 0 bases from J, with 8 bases between. The CDR3 loop is CSVQGLSGNTIYF. The DNA for the CDR3 is TGCAGCGTTCAGGGACTCTCTGGAAACACCATATATTTT. The entire variable domain, with the rest obtained from reference TRBV29-1 and TRBJ1-3, is as follows: SAVISQKPSRDICQRGTSLTIQCQVDSQVTMMFWYRQQPGQSLTLIATANQGSEATYESGFVIDKFPISRPNLTFSTLTVSNMSPEDSSIYLCSVQGLSGNTIYFGEGSWLTVV.

A few counts support this clone. The chain is built from TRBV7-3 and TRBJ2-1; 8 positions match TRBD2. Germline V gene lookup returns CDR1 SGHTA and CDR2 FQGTGA. Germline trimming cut 4 bases from V and 8 bases from J; bases unmatched to any gene: 13. The CDR3 sequence is 16 residues long. This CDR3 is CASSSLGGRIRDEQFF. The DNA of the CDR3 is TGTGCCAGCAGCTCCCTCGGCGGGAGGATAAGGGATGAGCAGTTCTTC. Variable domain in full (rest from reference TRBV7-3 and TRBJ2-1): GAGVSQTPSNKVTEKGKYVELRCDPISGHTALYWYRQSLGQGPEFLIYFQGTGAADDSGLPNDRFFAVRPEGSVSTLKIQRTERGDSAVYLCASSSLGGRIRDEQFFGPGTRLTVL.

The chain links TRBV2 to TRBJ1-2; 9 nucleotides match TRBD1. Germline CDR1 reads SNHLY; CDR2 reads FYNNEI. With 7 bases clipped from V and 7 bases from J, the junction kept 13 bases outside the gene matches. The CDR3 covers 15 residues. CDR3 residues: CASTEGAQGAGGYTF. As DNA, the CDR3 is TGTGCCAGCACAGAGGGGGCACAGGGGGCGGGTGGCTACACCTTC.